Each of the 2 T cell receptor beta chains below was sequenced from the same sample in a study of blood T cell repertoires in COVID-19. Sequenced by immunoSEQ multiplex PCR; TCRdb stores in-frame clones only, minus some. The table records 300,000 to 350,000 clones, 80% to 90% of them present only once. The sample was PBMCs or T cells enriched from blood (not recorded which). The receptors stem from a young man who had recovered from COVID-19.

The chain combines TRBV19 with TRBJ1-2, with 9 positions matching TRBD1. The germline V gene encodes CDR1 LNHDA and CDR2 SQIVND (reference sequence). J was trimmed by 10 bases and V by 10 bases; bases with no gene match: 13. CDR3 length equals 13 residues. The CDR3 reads CATKATGTGTYTF. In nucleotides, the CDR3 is TGTGCCACCAAGGCAACCGGGACAGGGACCTACACCTTC.

As DNA, the CDR3 is TGTGCCAGCAGCTTGGCCGGGGGGGCCAGTACAGATACGCAGTATTTT. The encoded protein is CASSLAGGASTDTQYF. The gene calls are TRBV5-4 and TRBJ2-3, with 8 nucleotides matching TRBD2. The CDR3 loop spans 16 amino acids. V shed 0 bases and J 3 bases; nucleotides not matched to a gene: 6. The germline V gene encodes CDR1 SGHNT and CDR2 YYREEE (reference sequence).